This TCR beta chain was observed in a study of T cells expressing NK-cell markers. As for the study in general: According to the study, TCR beta repertoires originated from sorted CD3+CD56+NKG2C+, CD3+CD56+NKG2C- and CD3+CD56-NKG2C+ T cells. Most of the eight sequenced donors were HCMV-seropositive; one was seronegative.

For this clonotype: Its specificity is not known.

Study-wide results and caveats: Questions lingered over whether expanded NKG2C+ T cell clones were HCMV-specific.

This CDR3 region has 14 residues. Researchers built TCR beta cDNA using 5'RACE template switching with UMIs. TCRdb reanalyzed the 5' RACE reads and collapses them to one entry per CDR3 protein, without DNA. The table lists 200,000 to 300,000 distinct CDR3 sequences. The TCR comes from a woman between 18 and 75 years old in good health. The chain links TRBV12-3 or TRBV12-4 to TRBJ2-1; there is no DNA to check the TCRdb D call of TRBD2. The sequenced sample was blood T cells: a sorted CD56 or NKG2C T cell subset, CD4+ or CD8+ T cells, or bulk PBMC T cells (not recorded which). The CDR3 spells CASITTWSNNEQFF.